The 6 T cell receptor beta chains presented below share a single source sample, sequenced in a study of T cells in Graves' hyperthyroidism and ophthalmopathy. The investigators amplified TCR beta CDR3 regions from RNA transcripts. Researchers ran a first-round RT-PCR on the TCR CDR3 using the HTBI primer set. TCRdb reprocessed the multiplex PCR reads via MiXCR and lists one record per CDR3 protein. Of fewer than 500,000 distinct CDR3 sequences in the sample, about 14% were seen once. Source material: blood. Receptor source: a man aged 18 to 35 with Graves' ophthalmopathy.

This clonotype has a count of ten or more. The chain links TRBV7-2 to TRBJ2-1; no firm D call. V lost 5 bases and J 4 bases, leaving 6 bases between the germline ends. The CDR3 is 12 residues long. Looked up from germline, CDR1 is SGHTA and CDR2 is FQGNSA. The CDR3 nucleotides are TGTGCCAGCAGCCGGAGTTACAATGAGCAGTTCTTC. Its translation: CASSRSYNEQFF.

The CDR3: CASSFEGGAGEKLFF. For the CDR3, the DNA is TGTGCCAGCAGTTTCGAGGGGGGCGCGGGGGAAAAACTGTTTTTT. The rearrangement joins TRBV27 to TRBJ1-4; tentatively, D is TRBD1 (6 bases). CDR1 and CDR2 from the germline V gene are MNHEY and SMNVEV (reference sequence). V lost 3 bases and J 8 bases, leaving 16 bases between the germline ends. This CDR3 contains 15 residues.

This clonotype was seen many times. CDR3 nucleotide sequence: TGTGCCAGCAGCTTAGACCACGGCAATGAGCAGTTCTTC. As protein: CASSLDHGNEQFF. The chain uses TRBV7-8 and TRBJ2-1, with D unresolved. Germline V gene data show CDR1 as SGHVS and CDR2 as FQNEAQ. V was pared by 1 base and J by 6 bases, with 7 bases between. This CDR3 comprises 13 residues.

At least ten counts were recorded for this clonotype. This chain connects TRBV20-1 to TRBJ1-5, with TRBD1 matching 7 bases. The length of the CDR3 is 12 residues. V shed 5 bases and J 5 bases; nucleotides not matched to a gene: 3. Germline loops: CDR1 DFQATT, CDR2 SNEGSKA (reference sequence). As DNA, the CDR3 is TGCAGTGCTGCTACAGGGGATCAGCCCCAGCATTTT. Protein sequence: CSAATGDQPQHF.

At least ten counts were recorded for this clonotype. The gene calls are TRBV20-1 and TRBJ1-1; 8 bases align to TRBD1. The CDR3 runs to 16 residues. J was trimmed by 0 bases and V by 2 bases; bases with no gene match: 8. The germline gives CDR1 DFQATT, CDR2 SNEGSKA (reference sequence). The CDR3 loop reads CSARPPRGLMNTEAFF. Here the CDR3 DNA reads TGCAGTGCTAGACCACCCAGGGGGCTGATGAACACTGAAGCTTTCTTT.

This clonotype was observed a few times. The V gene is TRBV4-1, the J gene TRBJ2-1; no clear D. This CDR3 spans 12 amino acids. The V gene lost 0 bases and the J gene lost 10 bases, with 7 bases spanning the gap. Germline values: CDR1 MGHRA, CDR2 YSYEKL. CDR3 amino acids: CASSQDQSEQFF. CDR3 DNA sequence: TGCGCCAGCAGCCAAGATCAGAGCGAGCAGTTCTTC.